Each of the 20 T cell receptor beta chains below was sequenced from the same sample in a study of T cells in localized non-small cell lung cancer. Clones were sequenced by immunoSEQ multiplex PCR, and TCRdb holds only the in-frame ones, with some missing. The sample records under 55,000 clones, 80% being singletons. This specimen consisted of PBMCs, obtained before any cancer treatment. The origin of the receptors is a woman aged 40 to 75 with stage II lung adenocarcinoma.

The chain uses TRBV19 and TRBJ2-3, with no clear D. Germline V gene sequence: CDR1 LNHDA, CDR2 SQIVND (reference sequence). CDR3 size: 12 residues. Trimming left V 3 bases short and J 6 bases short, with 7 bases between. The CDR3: CASSITRDTQYF. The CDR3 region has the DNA TGTGCCAGTAGTATTACGAGGGATACGCAGTATTTT.

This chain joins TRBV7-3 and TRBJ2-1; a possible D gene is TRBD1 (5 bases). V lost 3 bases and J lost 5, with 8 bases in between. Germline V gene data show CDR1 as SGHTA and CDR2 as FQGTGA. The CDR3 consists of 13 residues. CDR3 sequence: CASSLGPDNEQFF. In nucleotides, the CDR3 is TGTGCCAGCAGCTTGGGGCCAGACAATGAGCAGTTCTTC.

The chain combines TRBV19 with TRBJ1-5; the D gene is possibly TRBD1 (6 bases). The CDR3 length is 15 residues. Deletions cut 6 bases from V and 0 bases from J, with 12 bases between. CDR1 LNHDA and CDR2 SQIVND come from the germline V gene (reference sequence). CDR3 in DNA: TGTGCCAGTAGCAGGGGAGTATTTAGCAATCAGCCCCAGCATTTT. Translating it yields CASSRGVFSNQPQHF.

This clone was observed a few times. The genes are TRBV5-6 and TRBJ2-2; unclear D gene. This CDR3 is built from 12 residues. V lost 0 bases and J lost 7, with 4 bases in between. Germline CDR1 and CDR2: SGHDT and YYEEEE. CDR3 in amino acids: CASSLGFGELFF. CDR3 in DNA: TGTGCCAGCAGCTTGGGTTTCGGGGAGCTGTTTTTT.

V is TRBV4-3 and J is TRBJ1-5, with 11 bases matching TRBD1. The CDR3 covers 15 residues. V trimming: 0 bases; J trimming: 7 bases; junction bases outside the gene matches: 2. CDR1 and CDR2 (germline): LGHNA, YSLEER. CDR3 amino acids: CASSQDGTGGQPQHF. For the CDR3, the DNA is TGCGCCAGCAGCCAAGATGGGACAGGGGGGCAGCCCCAGCATTTT.

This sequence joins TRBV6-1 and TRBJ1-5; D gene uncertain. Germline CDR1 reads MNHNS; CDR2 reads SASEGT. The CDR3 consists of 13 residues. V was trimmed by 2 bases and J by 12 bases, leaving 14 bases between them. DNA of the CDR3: TGTGCCAGCAGTGAAATCGGAGCCCGGGACCAGCATTTT. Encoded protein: CASSEIGARDQHF.

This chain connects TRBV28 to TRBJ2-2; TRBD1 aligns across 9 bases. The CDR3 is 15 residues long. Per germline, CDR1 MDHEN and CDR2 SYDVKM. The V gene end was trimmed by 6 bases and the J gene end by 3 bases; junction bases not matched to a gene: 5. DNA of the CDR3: TGTGCCAGCAGAAAAGACAGGGGGTACACCGGGGAGCTGTTTTTT. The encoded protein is CASRKDRGYTGELFF.

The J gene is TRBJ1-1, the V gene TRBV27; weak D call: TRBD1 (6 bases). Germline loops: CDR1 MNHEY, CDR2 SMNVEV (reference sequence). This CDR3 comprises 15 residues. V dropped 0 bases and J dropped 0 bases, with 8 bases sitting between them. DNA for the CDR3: TGTGCCAGCAGTTTATCAGGGGGGCTGAACACTGAAGCTTTCTTT. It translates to CASSLSGGLNTEAFF.

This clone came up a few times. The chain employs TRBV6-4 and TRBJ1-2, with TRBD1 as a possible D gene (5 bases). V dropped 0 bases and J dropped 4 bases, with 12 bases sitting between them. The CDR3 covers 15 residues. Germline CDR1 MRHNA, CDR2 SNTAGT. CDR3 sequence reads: CASSDSSGSAYGYTF. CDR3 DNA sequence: TGTGCCAGCAGTGACTCTTCAGGGTCGGCCTATGGCTACACCTTC.

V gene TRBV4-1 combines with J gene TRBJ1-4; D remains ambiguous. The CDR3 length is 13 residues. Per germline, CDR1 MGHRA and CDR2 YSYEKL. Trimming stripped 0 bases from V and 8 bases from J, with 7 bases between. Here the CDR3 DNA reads TGCGCCAGCAGCCAAGAATTGGACGAAAAACTGTTTTTT. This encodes CASSQELDEKLFF.

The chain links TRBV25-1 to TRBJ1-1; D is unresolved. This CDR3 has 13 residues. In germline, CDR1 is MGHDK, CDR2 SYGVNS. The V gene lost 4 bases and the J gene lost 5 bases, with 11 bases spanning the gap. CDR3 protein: CASSAKVETEAFF. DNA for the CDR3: TGTGCCAGCAGTGCTAAGGTGGAGACTGAAGCTTTCTTT.

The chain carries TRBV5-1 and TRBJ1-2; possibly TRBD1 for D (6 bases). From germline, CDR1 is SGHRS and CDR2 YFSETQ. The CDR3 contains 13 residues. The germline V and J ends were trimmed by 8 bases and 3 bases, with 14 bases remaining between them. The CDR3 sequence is CASAGGAYYGYTF. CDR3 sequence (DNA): TGCGCCAGTGCGGGGGGCGCATACTATGGCTACACCTTC.

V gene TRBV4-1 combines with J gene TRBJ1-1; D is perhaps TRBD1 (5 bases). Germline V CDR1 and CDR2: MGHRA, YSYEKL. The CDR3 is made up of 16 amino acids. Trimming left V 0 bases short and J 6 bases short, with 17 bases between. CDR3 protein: CASSQDLGGTGAEAFF. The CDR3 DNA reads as TGCGCCAGCAGCCAAGATCTAGGAGGGACGGGGGCTGAAGCTTTCTTT.

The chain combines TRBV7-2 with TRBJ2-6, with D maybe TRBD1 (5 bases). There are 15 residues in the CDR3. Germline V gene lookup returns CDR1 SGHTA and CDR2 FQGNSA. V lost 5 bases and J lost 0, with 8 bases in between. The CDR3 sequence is CASSPRDSGANVLTF. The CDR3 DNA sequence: TGTGCCAGCAGCCCCAGGGACTCTGGGGCCAACGTCCTGACTTTC. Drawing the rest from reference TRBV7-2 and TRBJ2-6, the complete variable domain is GAGVSQSPSNKVTEKGKDVELRCDPISGHTALYWYRQSLGQGLEFLIYFQGNSAPDKSGLPSDRFSAERTGGSVSTLTIQRTQQEDSAVYLCASSPRDSGANVLTFGAGSRLTVL.

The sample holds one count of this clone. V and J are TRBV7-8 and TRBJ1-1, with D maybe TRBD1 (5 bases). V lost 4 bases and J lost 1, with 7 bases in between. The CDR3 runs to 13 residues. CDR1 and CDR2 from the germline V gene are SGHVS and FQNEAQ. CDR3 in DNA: TGTGCCAGCAGCTGGGGCAGGAACACTGAAGCTTTCTTT. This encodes CASSWGRNTEAFF.

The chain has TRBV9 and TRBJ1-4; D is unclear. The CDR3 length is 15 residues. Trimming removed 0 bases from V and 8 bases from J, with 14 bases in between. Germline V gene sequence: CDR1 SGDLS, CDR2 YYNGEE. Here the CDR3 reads CASSVDDGGIEKLFF. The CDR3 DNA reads TGTGCCAGCAGCGTAGACGACGGTGGGATCGAAAAACTGTTTTTT.

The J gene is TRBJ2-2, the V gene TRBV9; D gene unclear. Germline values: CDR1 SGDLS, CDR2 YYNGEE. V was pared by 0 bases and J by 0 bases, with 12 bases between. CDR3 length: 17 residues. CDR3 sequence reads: CASSVARALSNTGELFF. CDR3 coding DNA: TGTGCCAGCAGCGTAGCTCGGGCGTTGTCGAACACCGGGGAGCTGTTTTTT. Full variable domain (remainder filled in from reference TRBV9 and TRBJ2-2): DSGVTQTPKHLITATGQRVTLRCSPRSGDLSVYWYQQSLDQGLQFLIQYYNGEERAKGNILERFSAQQFPDLHSELNLSSLELGDSALYFCASSVARALSNTGELFFGEGSRLTVL.

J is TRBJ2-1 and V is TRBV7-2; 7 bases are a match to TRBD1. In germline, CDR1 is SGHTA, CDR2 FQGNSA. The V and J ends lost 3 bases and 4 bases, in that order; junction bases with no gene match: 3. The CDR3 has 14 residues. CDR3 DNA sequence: TGTGCCAGCAGCTTCCCGGGACAGTACAATGAGCAGTTCTTC. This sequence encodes CASSFPGQYNEQFF.

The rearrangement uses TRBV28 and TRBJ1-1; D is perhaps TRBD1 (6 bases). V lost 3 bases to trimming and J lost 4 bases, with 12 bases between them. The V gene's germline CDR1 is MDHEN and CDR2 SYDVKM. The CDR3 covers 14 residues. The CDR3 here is CASSFGGMSTEAFF. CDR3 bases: TGTGCCAGCAGTTTCGGGGGCATGAGCACTGAAGCTTTCTTT.

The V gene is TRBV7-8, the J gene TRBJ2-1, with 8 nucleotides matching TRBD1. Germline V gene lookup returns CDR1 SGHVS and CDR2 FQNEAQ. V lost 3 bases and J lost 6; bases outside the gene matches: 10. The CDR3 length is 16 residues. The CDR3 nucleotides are TGTGCCAGCAGCTTTAGGGTACGGACAGGGAGCAATGAGCAGTTCTTC. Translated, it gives CASSFRVRTGSNEQFF.